These T cell receptor beta chains were read from a single sample in a study of long-term antiretroviral therapy in people with HIV. TCRdb keeps only in-frame clones here, not all; method: immunoSEQ multiplex PCR. The sample includes about 21,000 clones, approximately 90% seen only once; the top ten take roughly 3.6%. Material: unsorted PBMCs, obtained 2.3 years after starting antiretroviral therapy. Every receptor here comes from a man aged 60 to 75 with HIV. The CDR3 runs from the conserved cysteine through the conserved F or W. D genes are given only for firm matches. For some rows the clone size is stated as once, few or many, or as a class when expanded; others skip it.

>TRBV15|.|TRBJ1-2|.
TGTGCCACCAGCATCGACAGGATTGGCTACACCTTC
CATSIDRIGYTF
>TRBV5-1|TRBD2|TRBJ2-7|few
TGCGCCAGCAGCTTGGATGGGACTAGCAATACCTACGAGCAGTACTTC
CASSLDGTSNTYEQYF
>TRBV7-2|.|TRBJ1-3|.
TGTGCCAGCAGCCCCGGGGGCAGGGCTGGAAACACCATATATTTT
CASSPGGRAGNTIYF
>TRBV4-1|TRBD2|TRBJ2-5|.
TGCGCCAGCAGCCTAGGACTAGCGGGCTTCCAAGAGACCCAGTACTTC
CASSLGLAGFQETQYF
>TRBV7-9|TRBD2|TRBJ2-3|.
TGTGCCAGCAGGCGACTAGCGGGGGGAACTAGCACAGATACGCAGTATTTT
CASRRLAGGTSTDTQYF
>TRBV7-8|.|TRBJ2-1|.
TGTGCCAGCAGCTTAGCGCCAGGGGGACTCGTGCCGGGAGTTGGCTACAATGAGCAGTTCTTC
CASSLAPGGLVPGVGYNEQFF
>TRBV10-1|.|TRBJ2-5|.
TGCGCCAGCAGTGGAAGCGGCGTCGGGGAGACCCAGTACTTC
CASSGSGVGETQYF
>TRBV30|TRBD1|TRBJ2-1|.
TGTGCTTTAGACAGGGGTGTTTGGAATGAGCAGTTCTTC
CALDRGVWNEQFF
>TRBV25-1|.|TRBJ1-2|few
TGTGCCAGCAGTGAAGGTTTTTGGCCAAGCTATGGCTACACCTTC
CASSEGFWPSYGYTF
>TRBV4-2|.|TRBJ2-7|.
TGTGCCAGCAGCCAGGGGCCCCGGGTCGAGCAGTACTTC
CASSQGPRVEQYF
>TRBV2|.|TRBJ2-7|.
TGTGCCAGCAGCCCCGGGGACACTGCCGAGCAGTACTTC
CASSPGDTAEQYF
>TRBV29-1|TRBD2|TRBJ2-3|.
TGCAGCGTAAAAGCGGGGGGCACAGATACGCAGTATTTT
CSVKAGGTDTQYF
>TRBV5-1|.|TRBJ2-5|.
TGCGCCAGCAACCCGGGCGGCGGGGCCCCGGGGACCCAGTACTTC
CASNPGGGAPGTQYF
>TRBV5-5|.|TRBJ1-2|.
TGTGCCAGCAGCTTGGTGGCAGGGAACCCCTATGGCTACACCTTC
CASSLVAGNPYGYTF
>TRBV13|TRBD1|TRBJ2-3|.
TGTGCCAGCAGCCCGACAGGGGCGAGCACAGATACGCAGTATTTT
CASSPTGASTDTQYF
>TRBV4-1|.|TRBJ2-3|.
TGCGCCACCTCTAAGGGGGGGGGCGTTACAGATACGCAGTATTTT
CATSKGGGVTDTQYF
>TRBV27|.|TRBJ1-5|.
TGTGCCAGCAGTTTAAGCTACAGGGCCGATGATCAGCCCCAGCATTTT
CASSLSYRADDQPQHF
>TRBV6-1|.|TRBJ1-5|.
TGTGCCAGCAGTGAGCAAGGGAGCAATCAGCCCCAGCATTTT
CASSEQGSNQPQHF
>TRBV5-1|TRBD1|TRBJ1-6|.
TGCGCCAGCAGCACAGGGGCCACCTATAATTCACCCCTCCACTTT
CASSTGATYNSPLHF
>TRBV7-2|.|TRBJ2-3|.
TGTGCCAGCAGCATAACCCCGGGGCAGGCGGAAGATACGCAGTATTTT
CASSITPGQAEDTQYF
>TRBV5-1|.|TRBJ2-1|.
TGCGCCAGCACCACGGGGGACTCCTACAATGAGCAGTTCTTC
CASTTGDSYNEQFF
>TRBV7-9|TRBD2|TRBJ2-3|once
TGTGCCAGCAGCTTAAATAGCGGGGGCACAGATACGCAGTATTTT
CASSLNSGGTDTQYF
>TRBV19|.|TRBJ1-5|.
TGTGCCAGTAGTATAGGCCTTCAGCCCCAGCATTTT
CASSIGLQPQHF
>TRBV7-9|.|TRBJ2-2|.
TGTGCCAGCAGCCCCTACACCGGGGAGCTGTTTTTT
CASSPYTGELFF
>TRBV5-1|TRBD1|TRBJ2-7|.
TGCGCCAGCAGCTCCATAGGGGGCTGGTACGAGCAGTACTTC
CASSSIGGWYEQYF
>TRBV5-4|TRBD1|TRBJ2-7|.
TGTGCCAGCAGCTACCGGGACAGGGGAGGCGAGCAGTACTTC
CASSYRDRGGEQYF
>TRBV1|.|TRBJ2-7|.
TGCACCAGCAGTGCTATAAGTTGGTCGGCCGAGCAGTACTTC
CTSSAISWSAEQYF
>TRBV25-1|TRBD1|TRBJ1-2|.
TGTGCCAGCAGTGAAAGGACAGGGGTGTCTGATGGCTACACCTTC
CASSERTGVSDGYTF
>TRBV7-8|.|TRBJ1-5|.
TGTGCCAGCAGCCTCGGGACGGGTAATCAGCCCCAGCATTTT
CASSLGTGNQPQHF
>TRBV18|TRBD2|TRBJ2-7|.
TGTGCCAGCTCCCGGTTGGGTGGGACGAGATTTAGCGGGAGCTCCTACGAGCAGTACTTC
CASSRLGGTRFSGSSYEQYF
>TRBV10-2|.|TRBJ2-1|.
TGCGCCAGCAGTGAGTTGGGTCGTCTGTACTACAATGAGCAGTTCTTC
CASSELGRLYYNEQFF
>TRBV19|.|TRBJ1-1|.
TGTGCCAGTAGTGCCGGGACACCGAACACTGAAGCTTTCTTT
CASSAGTPNTEAFF
>TRBV7-9|.|TRBJ1-1|few
TGTGCCAGCAGCTTAGTTGGGCAGGGGAACACTGAAGCTTTCTTT
CASSLVGQGNTEAFF
>TRBV5-1|.|TRBJ1-3|once
TGCGCCAGCAGCTTTTCAGGCAACTCTGGAAACACCATATATTTT
CASSFSGNSGNTIYF
>TRBV5-6|.|TRBJ2-7|.
TGTGCCAGCAGCTTCTTTAATCCCGAGACCTACGAGCAGTACTTC
CASSFFNPETYEQYF
>TRBV2|TRBD1|TRBJ2-4|.
TGTGCCAGCAGTCGACAGGGGAAACGTCAGTACTTC
CASSRQGKRQYF
>TRBV7-9|.|TRBJ1-6|few
TGTGCCAGCAAAACAGGGTTCTCACCCCTCCACTTT
CASKTGFSPLHF
>TRBV7-2|.|TRBJ2-3|.
TGTGCCAGCAGCTTTTGGGGGAGCACAGATACGCAGTATTTT
CASSFWGSTDTQYF
>TRBV2|.|TRBJ1-2|.
TGTGCCAGCAGCCCAAGAGTTACTTACAACTATGGCTACACCTTC
CASSPRVTYNYGYTF
>TRBV18|TRBD2|TRBJ2-1|.
TGTGCCAGCTCACCACCCCAGCGGGGCAATGAGCAGTTCTTC
CASSPPQRGNEQFF
>TRBV2|TRBD2|TRBJ2-5|once
TGTGCCAGCAGTGGGGGACTAGCGGGGTATGAGACCCAGTACTTC
CASSGGLAGYETQYF
>TRBV28|.|TRBJ1-5|once
TGTGCCAGCGGTCCCGAACCGTATCATGGGACCCAGCATTTT
CASGPEPYHGTQHF
>TRBV29-1|.|TRBJ2-3|.
TGCAGCGTTGATACCGGGTTCGCACAGTATTTT
CSVDTGFAQYF
>TRBV5-6|.|TRBJ2-2|once
TGTGCCAGCAGCTTGGACAGGGGGGGCACCGGGGAGCTGTTTTTT
CASSLDRGGTGELFF
>TRBV18|.|TRBJ2-1|.
TGTGCCAGCTCACCCCTAAATGAGCAGTTCTTC
CASSPLNEQFF